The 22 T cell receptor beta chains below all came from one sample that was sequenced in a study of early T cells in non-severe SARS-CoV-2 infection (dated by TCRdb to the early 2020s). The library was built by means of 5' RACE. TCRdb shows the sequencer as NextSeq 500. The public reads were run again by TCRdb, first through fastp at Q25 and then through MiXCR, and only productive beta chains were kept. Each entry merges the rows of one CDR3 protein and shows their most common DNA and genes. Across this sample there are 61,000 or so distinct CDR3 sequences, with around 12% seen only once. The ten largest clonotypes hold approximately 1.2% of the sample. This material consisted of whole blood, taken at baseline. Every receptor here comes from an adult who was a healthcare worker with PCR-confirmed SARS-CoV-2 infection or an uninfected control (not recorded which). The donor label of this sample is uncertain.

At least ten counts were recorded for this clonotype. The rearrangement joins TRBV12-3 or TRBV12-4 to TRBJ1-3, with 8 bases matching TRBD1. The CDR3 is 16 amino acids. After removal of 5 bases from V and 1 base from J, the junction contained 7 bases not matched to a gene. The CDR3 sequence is CASSAGQGSSGNTIYF. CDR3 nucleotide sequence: TGTGCCAGCAGTGCCGGACAGGGTAGTTCTGGAAACACCATATATTTT.

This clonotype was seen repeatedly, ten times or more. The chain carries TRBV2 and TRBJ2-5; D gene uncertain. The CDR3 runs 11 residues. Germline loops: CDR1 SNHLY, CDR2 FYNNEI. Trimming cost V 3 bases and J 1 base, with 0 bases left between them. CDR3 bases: TGTGCCAGCAGTGACCAAGAGACCCAGTACTTC. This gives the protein CASSDQETQYF.

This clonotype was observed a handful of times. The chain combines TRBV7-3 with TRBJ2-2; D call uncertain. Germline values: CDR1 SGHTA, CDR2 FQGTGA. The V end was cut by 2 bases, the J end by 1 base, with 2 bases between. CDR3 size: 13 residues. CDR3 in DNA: TGTGCCAGCAGCTTATTGAACACCGGGGAGCTGTTTTTT. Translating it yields CASSLLNTGELFF.

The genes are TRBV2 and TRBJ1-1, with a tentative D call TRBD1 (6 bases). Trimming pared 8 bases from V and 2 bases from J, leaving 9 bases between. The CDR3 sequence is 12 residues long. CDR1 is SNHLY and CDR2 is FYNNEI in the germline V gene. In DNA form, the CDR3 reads TGTGCCAGCGGCAGGGGTAACACTGAAGCTTTCTTT. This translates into CASGRGNTEAFF.

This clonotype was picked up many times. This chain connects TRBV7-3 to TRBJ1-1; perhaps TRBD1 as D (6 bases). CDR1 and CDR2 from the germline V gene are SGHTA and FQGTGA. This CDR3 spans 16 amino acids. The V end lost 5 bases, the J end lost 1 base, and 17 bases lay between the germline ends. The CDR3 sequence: CASSRLGGGRNTEAFF. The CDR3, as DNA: TGTGCCAGCAGCCGACTGGGAGGGGGTCGGAACACTGAAGCTTTCTTT.

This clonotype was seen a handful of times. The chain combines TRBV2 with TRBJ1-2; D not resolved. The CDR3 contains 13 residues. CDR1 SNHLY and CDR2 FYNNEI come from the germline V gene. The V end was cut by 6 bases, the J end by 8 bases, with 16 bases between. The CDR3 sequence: CASRTHELQGYTF. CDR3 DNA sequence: TGTGCCAGCAGAACGCACGAGTTGCAGGGCTACACCTTC.

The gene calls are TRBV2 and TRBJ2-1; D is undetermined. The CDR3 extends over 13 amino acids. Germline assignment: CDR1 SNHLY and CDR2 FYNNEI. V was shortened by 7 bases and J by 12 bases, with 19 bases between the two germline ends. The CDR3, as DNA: TGTGCCAGCACCTCGGCAATCACGGGCGCGCAGTTCTTC. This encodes CASTSAITGAQFF.

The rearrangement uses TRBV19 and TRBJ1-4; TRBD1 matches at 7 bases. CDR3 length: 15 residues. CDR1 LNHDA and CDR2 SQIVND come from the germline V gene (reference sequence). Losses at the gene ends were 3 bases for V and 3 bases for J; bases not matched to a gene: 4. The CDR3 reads CASSILGTANEKLFF. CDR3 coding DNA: TGTGCCAGTAGTATTTTGGGGACAGCTAATGAAAAACTGTTTTTT.

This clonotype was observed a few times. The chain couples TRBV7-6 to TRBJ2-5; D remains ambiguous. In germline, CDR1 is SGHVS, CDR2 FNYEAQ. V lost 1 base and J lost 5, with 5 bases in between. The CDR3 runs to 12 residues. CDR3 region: CASSLVAETQYF. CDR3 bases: TGTGCCAGCAGCTTAGTTGCGGAGACCCAGTACTTC. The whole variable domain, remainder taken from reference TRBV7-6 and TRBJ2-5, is GAGVSQSPRYKVTKRGQDVALRCDPISGHVSLYWYRQALGQGPEFLTYFNYEAQQDKSGLPNDRFSAERPEGSISTLTIQRTEQRDSAMYRCASSLVAETQYFGPGTRLLVL.

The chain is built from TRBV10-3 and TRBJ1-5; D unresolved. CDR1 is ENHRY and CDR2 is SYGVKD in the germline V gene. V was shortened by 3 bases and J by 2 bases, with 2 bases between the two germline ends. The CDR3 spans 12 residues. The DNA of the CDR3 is TGTGCCATCAGTGACGGCAATCAGCCCCAGCATTTT. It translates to CAISDGNQPQHF.

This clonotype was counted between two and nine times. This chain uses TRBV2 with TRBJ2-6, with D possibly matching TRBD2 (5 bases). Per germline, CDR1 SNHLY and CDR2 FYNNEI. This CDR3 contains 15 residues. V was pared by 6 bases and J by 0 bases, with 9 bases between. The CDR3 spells CASSTGYSGANVLTF. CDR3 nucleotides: TGTGCCAGCAGCACGGGGTACTCTGGGGCCAACGTCCTGACTTTC.

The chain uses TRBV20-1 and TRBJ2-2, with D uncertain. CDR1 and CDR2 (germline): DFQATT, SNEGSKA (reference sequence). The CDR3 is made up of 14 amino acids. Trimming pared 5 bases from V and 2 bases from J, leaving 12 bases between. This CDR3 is CSAQKATNTGELFF. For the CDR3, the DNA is TGCAGTGCTCAGAAGGCGACTAACACCGGGGAGCTGTTTTTT.

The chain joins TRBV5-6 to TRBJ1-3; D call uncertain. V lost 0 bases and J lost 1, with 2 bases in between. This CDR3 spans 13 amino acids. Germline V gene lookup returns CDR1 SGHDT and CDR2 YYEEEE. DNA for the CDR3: TGTGCCAGCAGCTTGGGTTCTGGAAACACCATATATTTT. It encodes CASSLGSGNTIYF.

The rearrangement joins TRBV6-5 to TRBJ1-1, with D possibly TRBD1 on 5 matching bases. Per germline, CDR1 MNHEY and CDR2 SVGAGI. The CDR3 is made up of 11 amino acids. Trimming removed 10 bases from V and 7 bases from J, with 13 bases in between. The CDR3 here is CATKGAGEAFF. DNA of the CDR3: TGTGCCACCAAAGGGGCCGGTGAAGCTTTCTTT.

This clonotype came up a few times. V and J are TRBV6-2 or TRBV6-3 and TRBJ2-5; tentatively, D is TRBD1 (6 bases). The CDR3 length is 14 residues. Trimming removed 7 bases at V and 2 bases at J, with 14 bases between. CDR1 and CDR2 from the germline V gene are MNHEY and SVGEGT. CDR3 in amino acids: CASKLSGVQETQYF. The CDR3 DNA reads TGTGCCAGCAAACTATCAGGGGTACAAGAGACCCAGTACTTC.

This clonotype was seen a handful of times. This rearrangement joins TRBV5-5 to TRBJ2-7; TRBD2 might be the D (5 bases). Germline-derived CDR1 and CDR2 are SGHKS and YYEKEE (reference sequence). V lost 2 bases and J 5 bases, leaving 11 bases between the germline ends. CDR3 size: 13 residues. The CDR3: CASSLSVGDEQYV. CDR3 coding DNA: TGTGCCAGCAGCTTATCGGTCGGGGACGAGCAGTACGTC.

CDR3 loop: CASSPPVGSTDTQYF. Here the CDR3 DNA reads TGTGCCAGCTCACCACCGGTGGGGAGCACAGATACGCAGTATTTT. This sequence joins TRBV18 and TRBJ2-3; D gene uncertain. The CDR3 spans 15 residues. The germline V and J ends were trimmed by 0 bases and 0 bases, with 7 bases remaining between them. Germline-derived CDR1 and CDR2 are KGHSH and LQKENI.

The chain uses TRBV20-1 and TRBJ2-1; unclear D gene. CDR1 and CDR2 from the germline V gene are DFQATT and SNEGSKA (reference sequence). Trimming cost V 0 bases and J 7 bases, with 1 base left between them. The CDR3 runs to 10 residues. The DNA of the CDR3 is TGCAGTGCTAGAGAGAATGAGCAGTTCTTC. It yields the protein CSARENEQFF.

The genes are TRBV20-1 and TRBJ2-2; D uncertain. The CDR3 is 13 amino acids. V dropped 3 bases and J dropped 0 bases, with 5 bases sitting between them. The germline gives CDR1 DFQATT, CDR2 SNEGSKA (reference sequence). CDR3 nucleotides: TGCAGTGCTAGTTCTCCGAACACCGGGGAGCTGTTTTTT. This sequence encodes CSASSPNTGELFF.

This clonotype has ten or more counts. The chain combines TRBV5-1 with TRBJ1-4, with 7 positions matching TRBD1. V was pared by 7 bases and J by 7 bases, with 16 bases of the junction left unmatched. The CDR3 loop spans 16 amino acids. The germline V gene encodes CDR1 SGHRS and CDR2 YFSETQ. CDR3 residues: CASQTGNSPQGEKLFF. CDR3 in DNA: TGCGCCAGCCAGACAGGGAACTCACCACAAGGTGAAAAACTGTTTTTT.

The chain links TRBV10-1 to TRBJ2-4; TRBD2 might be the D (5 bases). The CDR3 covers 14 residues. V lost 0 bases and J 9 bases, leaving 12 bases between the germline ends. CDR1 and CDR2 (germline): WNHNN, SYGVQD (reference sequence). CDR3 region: CASSESEGGGIQYF. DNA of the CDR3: TGCGCCAGCAGTGAGTCTGAGGGCGGTGGCATTCAGTACTTC.

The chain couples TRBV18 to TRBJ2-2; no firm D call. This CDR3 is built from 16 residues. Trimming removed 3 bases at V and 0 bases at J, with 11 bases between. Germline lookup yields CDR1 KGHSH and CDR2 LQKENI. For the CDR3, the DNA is TGTGCCAGCTCACCGAGCCAGCAGGCGAACACCGGGGAGCTGTTTTTT. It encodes CASSPSQQANTGELFF.